Below are 6 T cell receptor beta chains sequenced from a single sample in a study of CD8 T cells in ankylosing spondylitis (TCRdb year 2017). Libraries were made using 5' RACE. Reads for this sample came from an Illumina HiSeq 2500. TCRdb cleaned the public reads at Q25 with fastp, built clones with MiXCR and kept in-frame beta chains. Entries that share a CDR3 protein sequence are merged under the most common genes and DNA. Here the sample has 200,000 to 250,000 distinct CDR3 sequences; under 12% occur a single time. Jointly, the top ten make up about 3% of the sample. Material for sequencing was blood, either unsorted or a sorted T cell fraction (not recorded which). The receptors stem from a male donor with ankylosing spondylitis or in good health (not recorded which).

This chain links TRBV6-1 with TRBJ2-2; no firm D call. The CDR3 has 12 amino acids. Germline loops: CDR1 MNHNS, CDR2 SASEGT. V was shortened by 6 bases and J by 5 bases, with 7 bases between the two germline ends. The CDR3 sequence is CASSRLTGELFF. CDR3 DNA: TGTGCCAGCAGCCGACTTACCGGGGAGCTGTTTTTT.

This clonotype was seen at least ten times. The V and J genes are TRBV28 and TRBJ2-7; 7 positions match TRBD2. This CDR3 has 14 amino acids. Trimming cost V 6 bases and J 6 bases; bases outside gene matches: 11. The germline gives CDR1 MDHEN, CDR2 SYDVKM. This chain's CDR3 is CASSKSGTPSEQYF. CDR3 in DNA: TGTGCCAGCAGCAAGAGCGGGACCCCCTCCGAGCAGTACTTC.

This clonotype was seen many times. V and J are TRBV15 and TRBJ1-2; D is perhaps TRBD1 (6 bases). The ends were cut back, 1 base at V and 3 bases at J, with 9 bases in the middle. The CDR3 covers 14 residues. From germline, CDR1 is LNHNV and CDR2 YYDKDF (reference sequence). CDR3 coding DNA: TGTGCCACCAGCAGAGCGAGGGGGGACTATGGCTACACCTTC. Translation gives CATSRARGDYGYTF.

This clonotype was recorded at least ten times. V usage is TRBV20-1 and J usage is TRBJ1-1, with D possibly TRBD1 on 6 matching bases. The CDR3 spans 14 residues. Trimming took 5 bases from V and 1 from J, leaving 14 bases between them. Germline V CDR1 and CDR2: DFQATT, SNEGSKA (reference sequence). This CDR3 is CSAYSSGENTEAFF. DNA for the CDR3: TGCAGTGCTTACTCATCAGGGGAGAACACTGAAGCTTTCTTT.

V usage is TRBV12-3 or TRBV12-4 and J usage is TRBJ2-7; no clear D. V lost 3 bases and J lost 2, with 5 bases in between. The CDR3 loop spans 12 amino acids. The CDR3 sequence is CASSFLPYEQYF. CDR3 coding DNA: TGTGCCAGCAGTTTTTTGCCCTACGAGCAGTACTTC.

This clonotype was recorded many times. The CDR3 sequence is CASSAQGLGQPQHF. For the CDR3, the DNA is TGTGCCAGCAGTGCACAGGGTCTCGGTCAGCCCCAGCATTTT. The rearrangement joins TRBV27 to TRBJ1-5, with a weak D call TRBD1 (6 bases). Trimming stripped 5 bases from V and 6 bases from J, with 14 bases between. The germline V gene has CDR1 MNHEY and CDR2 SMNVEV (reference sequence). This CDR3 region has 14 residues.